This T cell receptor (beta chain) was sequenced during a study of T-cell memory formation after mild COVID-19. On the study more broadly: TCR clusters showed largely donor specificity.

The CDR3 is made up of 15 amino acids. With 2 bases clipped from V and 5 bases from J, the junction kept 6 bases outside the gene matches. Germline-derived CDR1 and CDR2 are SGHRS and YFSETQ. Constant-segment primers were used for 5'RACE, and the resulting TCR alpha and TCR beta cDNA libraries carried sample barcodes and UMIs. TCRdb recomputed calls from the 5' RACE reads with MiXCR, one row per CDR3 protein. The sample has approximately 300,000 distinct CDR3 sequences, roughly 15% seen once. Specimen: PBMCs or a T cell subset sorted from them (not recorded which). This TCR was recovered from a man aged 18 to 29 who had mild COVID-19 (a few samples of this study predate the infection). Cell type and time point are not known. V usage is TRBV5-1 and J usage is TRBJ2-7; 11 nucleotides agree with TRBD1. The DNA of the CDR3 is TGCGCCAGCAGCTTAAGGACAGGGGGCGTCGACGAGCAGTACTTC. Its translation: CASSLRTGGVDEQYF.